Presented here are 17 T cell receptor beta chains from one specimen sequenced in a study of cytomegalovirus exposure and HLA in healthy donors (dated by TCRdb to about 2017). Library preparation was by the immunoSEQ multiplex PCR assay. For the multiplex PCR, a mixture combining 60 forward primers for TCR Vbeta segments and 13 reverse primers for TCR Jbeta segments was used. The table was pulled from immuneACCESS by TCRdb, which kept in-frame rearrangements only. Such tables lose some clones; where checked, under half of the loss comes from unresolved V genes, and the rest has no known cause. In this sample the table shows about 69,000 clones, around 76% of which occur a single time. Under 3.5% of the sample goes to the ten largest clones. What was sequenced was PBMCs. Every receptor here comes from a man younger than 30 in good health and CMV-seronegative.

The chain is built from TRBV28 and TRBJ2-7; 7 nucleotides match TRBD1. V shed 8 bases, J shed 1 base, and the junction held 14 bases outside the gene matches. This CDR3 region has 16 residues. CDR1 and CDR2 (germline): MDHEN, SYDVKM. CDR3 in amino acids: CASSLLSATGSYEQYF. CDR3 bases: TGTGCCAGCTCCTTACTTTCTGCGACAGGGTCCTACGAGCAGTACTTC. The variable domain in full, completed from reference TRBV28 and TRBJ2-7, reads DVKVTQSSRYLVKRTGEKVFLECVQDMDHENMFWYRQDPGLGLRLIYFSYDVKMKEKGDIPEGYSVSREKKERFSLILESASTNQTSMYLCASSLLSATGSYEQYFGPGTRLTVT.

This chain links TRBV9 with TRBJ1-2, with D perhaps matching TRBD1 (6 bases). V was clipped by 0 bases and J by 5 bases, with 14 bases between them. Germline CDR1 reads SGDLS; CDR2 reads YYNGEE. This CDR3 comprises 15 residues. The CDR3, as DNA: TGTGCCAGCAGCGTAGCAACGGACAGTCGGTATGGCTACACCTTC. This gives the protein CASSVATDSRYGYTF.

The chain employs TRBV5-1 and TRBJ1-5, with D unclear. Germline values: CDR1 SGHRS, CDR2 YFSETQ. This CDR3 has 13 residues. The V gene lost 1 base and the J gene lost 6 bases, with 8 bases spanning the gap. This CDR3 is CASSLSVGQPQHF. DNA for the CDR3: TGCGCCAGCAGCTTGTCGGTTGGTCAGCCCCAGCATTTT.

This chain uses TRBV6-5 with TRBJ1-1, with a weak D call TRBD1 (5 bases). This CDR3 is 13 amino acids long. V was trimmed by 2 bases and J by 7 bases, leaving 11 bases between them. Looked up from germline, CDR1 is MNHEY and CDR2 is SVGAGI. This CDR3 reads CASSYGGANEAFF. The CDR3 DNA reads as TGTGCCAGCAGTTACGGAGGGGCGAATGAAGCTTTCTTT.

The chain carries TRBV4-1 and TRBJ1-3; D call uncertain. This CDR3 region has 15 residues. Germline V CDR1 and CDR2: MGHRA, YSYEKL. Trimming cost V 7 bases and J 0 bases, with 13 bases left between them. CDR3 in amino acids: CASTYSLSSGNTIYF. Here the CDR3 DNA reads TGCGCCAGCACTTACAGCTTAAGCTCTGGAAACACCATATATTTT.

The chain is built from TRBV10-1 and TRBJ2-1, with a tentative D call TRBD2 (7 bases). Deletions cut 4 bases from V and 7 bases from J, with 20 bases between. The CDR3 is 16 amino acids. The germline CDR1 and CDR2 sequences are WNHNN and SYGVQD (reference sequence). CDR3 amino acids: CASSAALGGGQNEQFF. The CDR3 DNA reads TGCGCCAGCAGTGCCGCCTTAGGGGGGGGCCAGAATGAGCAGTTCTTC.

The rearrangement joins TRBV11-2 to TRBJ2-3; the D is unclear. V dropped 0 bases and J dropped 7 bases, with 14 bases sitting between them. This CDR3 is built from 15 residues. The germline gives CDR1 SGHAT, CDR2 FQNNGV. This chain's CDR3 is CASSLDLIQTNTQYF. The DNA of the CDR3 is TGTGCCAGCAGCTTAGATCTAATACAGACGAATACGCAGTATTTT.

This clone was picked up a small number of times. The chain couples TRBV4-1 to TRBJ2-5, with D perhaps matching TRBD1 (6 bases). Germline CDR1 is MGHRA and CDR2 is YSYEKL. V lost 0 bases and J lost 4, with 15 bases in between. This CDR3 spans 16 amino acids. The CDR3 bases are TGCGCCAGCAGCCAAGATTGGGGGCGCCGGAGAGAGACCCAGTACTTC. Translated, it gives CASSQDWGRRRETQYF.

The V and J genes are TRBV11-2 and TRBJ2-2, with 10 nucleotides matching TRBD1. The ends lost 6 bases at V and 5 bases at J; junction bases unmatched: 3. CDR1 and CDR2 (germline): SGHAT, FQNNGV. The CDR3 consists of 14 residues. Here the CDR3 DNA reads TGTGCCAGCAGTGACAGGGGGCCGACCGGGGAGCTGTTTTTT. This sequence encodes CASSDRGPTGELFF.

The chain recombines TRBV6-5 with TRBJ2-7; 9 bases are shared with TRBD1. Germline CDR1 MNHEY, CDR2 SVGAGI. This CDR3 is built from 14 residues. Losses at the gene ends were 6 bases for V and 7 bases for J; bases not matched to a gene: 10. CDR3 coding DNA: TGTGCCAGCAGGATACAGGGGGCGCCCAGTGAGCAGTACTTC. Protein: CASRIQGAPSEQYF.

The chain employs TRBV7-7 and TRBJ2-5; D is perhaps TRBD1 (6 bases). Trimming removed 5 bases at V and 2 bases at J, with 15 bases between. CDR1 is SSHAT and CDR2 is FNYEAQ in the germline V gene (reference sequence). This CDR3 has 15 amino acids. The CDR3 DNA reads TGTGCCAGCAGCGCTCCGGGACATCGGCAAGAGACCCAGTACTTC. Translating gives CASSAPGHRQETQYF.

This clone showed up just a few times. The chain joins TRBV29-1 to TRBJ2-5; TRBD2 aligns across 8 bases. The CDR3 is 13 residues long. V was pared by 4 bases and J by 7 bases, with 8 bases of the junction left unmatched. Germline loops: CDR1 SQVTM, CDR2 ANQGSEA. The CDR3 bases are TGCAGCGTTGTAAGGAGCCGGGGGGGGACCCAGTACTTC. Translated, it gives CSVVRSRGGTQYF.

The V and J genes are TRBV7-2 and TRBJ2-1, with a tentative D call TRBD1 (5 bases). The CDR3 extends over 13 amino acids. Per the germline V gene, CDR1 is SGHTA and CDR2 is FQGNSA. The V gene lost 5 bases and the J gene lost 6 bases, with 11 bases spanning the gap. As DNA, the CDR3 is TGTGCCAGCAGCAGGGGTGCGTCCAATGAGCAGTTCTTC. Translating it yields CASSRGASNEQFF.

The chain recombines TRBV11-1 with TRBJ1-3, with D hard to call. V lost 5 bases to trimming and J lost 2 bases, with 13 bases between them. CDR3 length: 15 residues. CDR1 and CDR2 from the germline V gene are SGHAT and FQDESV (reference sequence). Written as DNA, the CDR3 is TGTGCCAGCAGCCTCGGGGTACTGACTGGAAACACCATATATTTT. It is translated as CASSLGVLTGNTIYF.

The chain carries TRBV7-2 and TRBJ1-4; no clear D. CDR1 is SGHTA and CDR2 is FQGNSA in the germline V gene. The ends were cut back, 5 bases at V and 1 base at J, with 11 bases in the middle. This CDR3 region has 15 residues. The CDR3 here is CASSDLRQTNEKLFF. The CDR3 DNA sequence: TGTGCCAGCAGCGATCTGCGGCAAACTAATGAAAAACTGTTTTTT.

J is TRBJ1-1 and V is TRBV2; 8 nucleotides align to TRBD1. The junction had 0 bases not matched to a gene; V was cut back by 6 bases and J by 6 bases. CDR3 length: 11 residues. The germline V gene has CDR1 SNHLY and CDR2 FYNNEI. Here the CDR3 reads CASRTGAEAFF. The CDR3 nucleotides are TGTGCCAGCAGGACAGGGGCTGAAGCTTTCTTT.

The chain carries TRBV4-1 and TRBJ1-4; 8 bases are a match to TRBD1. The germline V gene encodes CDR1 MGHRA and CDR2 YSYEKL. The CDR3 spans 15 residues. The V segment lost 5 bases and the J segment 6 bases; nucleotides outside the gene matches: 8. Here the CDR3 reads CASSSGQGGHEKLFF. The CDR3 coding sequence is TGCGCCAGCAGCTCAGGACAGGGTGGGCATGAAAAACTGTTTTTT.